The source of this T cell receptor (beta chain) is a study of PD-1 blockade in mismatch repair-deficient tumors. The assay was immunoSEQ multiplex PCR, and TCRdb's table has in-frame clones only and misses some. The table includes 50,000 or so clones, roughly 80% detected once. The germline gives CDR1 MNHNS, CDR2 SASEGT. The CDR3 covers 15 residues. V was pared by 2 bases and J by 0 bases, with 11 bases between. The TCR was taken from an adult with mismatch repair-deficient cancer. The genes are TRBV6-1 and TRBJ2-7; a possible D gene is TRBD2 (6 bases). The input for sequencing was peripheral blood, taken less than 21 weeks after starting pembrolizumab. The CDR3, as DNA: TGTGCCAGCAGTGAAAGTCCCGGGAGCTCCTACGAGCAGTACTTC. Translated: CASSESPGSSYEQYF.